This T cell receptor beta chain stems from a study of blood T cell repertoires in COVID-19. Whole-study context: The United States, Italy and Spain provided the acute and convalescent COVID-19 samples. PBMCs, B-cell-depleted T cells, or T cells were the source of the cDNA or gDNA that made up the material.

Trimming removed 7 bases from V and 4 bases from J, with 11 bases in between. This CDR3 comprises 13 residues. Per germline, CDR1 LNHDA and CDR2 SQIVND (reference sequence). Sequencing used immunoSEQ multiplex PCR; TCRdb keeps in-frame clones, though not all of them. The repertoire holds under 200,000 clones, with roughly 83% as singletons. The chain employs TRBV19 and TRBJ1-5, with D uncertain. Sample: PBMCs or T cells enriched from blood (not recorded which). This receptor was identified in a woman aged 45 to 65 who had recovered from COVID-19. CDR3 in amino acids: CASTPRVNQPQHF. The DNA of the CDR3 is TGTGCCAGTACTCCTCGGGTTAATCAGCCCCAGCATTTT.